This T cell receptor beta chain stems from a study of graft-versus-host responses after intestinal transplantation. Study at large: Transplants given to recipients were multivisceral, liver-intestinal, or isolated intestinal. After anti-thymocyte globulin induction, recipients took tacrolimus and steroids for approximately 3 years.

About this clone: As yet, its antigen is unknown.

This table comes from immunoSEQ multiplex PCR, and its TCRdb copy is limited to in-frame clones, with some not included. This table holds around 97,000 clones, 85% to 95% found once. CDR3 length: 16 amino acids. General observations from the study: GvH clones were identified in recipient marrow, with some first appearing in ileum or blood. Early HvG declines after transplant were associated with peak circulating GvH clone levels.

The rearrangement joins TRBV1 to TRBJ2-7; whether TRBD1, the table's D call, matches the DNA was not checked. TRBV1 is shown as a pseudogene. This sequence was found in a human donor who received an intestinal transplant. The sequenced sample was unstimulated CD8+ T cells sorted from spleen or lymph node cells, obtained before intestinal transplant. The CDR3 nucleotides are TGCACCAGCAGCAGGAGATTAGGACAGGGATTATGCGAGCAGTACTTC. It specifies CTSSRRLGQGLCEQYF.